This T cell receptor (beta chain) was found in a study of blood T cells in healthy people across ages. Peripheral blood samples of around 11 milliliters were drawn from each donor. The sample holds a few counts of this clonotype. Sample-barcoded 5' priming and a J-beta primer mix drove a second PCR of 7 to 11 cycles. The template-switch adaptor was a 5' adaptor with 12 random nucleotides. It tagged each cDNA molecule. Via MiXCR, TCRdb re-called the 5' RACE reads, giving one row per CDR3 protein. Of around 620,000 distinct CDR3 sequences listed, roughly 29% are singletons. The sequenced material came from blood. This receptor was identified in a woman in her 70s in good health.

The CDR3 spells CASSLSGAEETQYF. The CDR3 coding sequence is TGTGCCAGCAGCTTAAGCGGGGCAGAAGAGACCCAGTACTTC. V and J are TRBV5-8 and TRBJ2-5, with TRBD2 matching over 7 bases. The CDR3 length is 14 residues. The V gene's germline CDR1 is SGHTS and CDR2 YDEGEE. V gave up 2 bases and J gave up 3 bases; unmatched junction bases: 4.